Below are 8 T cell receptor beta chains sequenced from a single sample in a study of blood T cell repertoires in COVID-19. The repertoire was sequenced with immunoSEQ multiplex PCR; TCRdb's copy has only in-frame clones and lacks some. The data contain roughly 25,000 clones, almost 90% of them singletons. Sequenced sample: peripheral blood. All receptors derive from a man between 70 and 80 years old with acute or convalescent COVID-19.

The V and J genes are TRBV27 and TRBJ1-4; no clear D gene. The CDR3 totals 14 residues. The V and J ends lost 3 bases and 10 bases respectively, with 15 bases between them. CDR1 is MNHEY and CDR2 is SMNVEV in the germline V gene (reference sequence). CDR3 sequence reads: CASSLNSPRGKLFF. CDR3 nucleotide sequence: TGTGCCAGCAGTTTGAACAGCCCTCGGGGAAAACTGTTTTTT.

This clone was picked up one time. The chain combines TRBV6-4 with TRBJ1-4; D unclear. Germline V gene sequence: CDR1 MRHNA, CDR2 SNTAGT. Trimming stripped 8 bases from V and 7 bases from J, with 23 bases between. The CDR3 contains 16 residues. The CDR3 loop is CASGGKRRAAGEKLFF. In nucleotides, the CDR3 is TGTGCCAGCGGCGGAAAACGCCGGGCGGCGGGTGAAAAACTGTTTTTT.

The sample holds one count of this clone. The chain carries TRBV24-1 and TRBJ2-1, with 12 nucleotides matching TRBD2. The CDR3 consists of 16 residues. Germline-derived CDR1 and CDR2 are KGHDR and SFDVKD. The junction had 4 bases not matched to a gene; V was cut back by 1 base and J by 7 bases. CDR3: CATSDFGLAGGNEQFF. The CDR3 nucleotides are TGTGCCACCAGTGATTTCGGGCTAGCGGGAGGGAATGAGCAGTTCTTC.

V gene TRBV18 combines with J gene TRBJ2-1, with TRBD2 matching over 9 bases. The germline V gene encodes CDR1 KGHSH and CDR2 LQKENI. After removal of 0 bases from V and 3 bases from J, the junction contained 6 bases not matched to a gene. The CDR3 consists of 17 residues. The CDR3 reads CASSPPAGSGSYNEQFF. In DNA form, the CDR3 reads TGTGCCAGCTCACCACCGGCGGGTAGCGGGAGCTACAATGAGCAGTTCTTC.

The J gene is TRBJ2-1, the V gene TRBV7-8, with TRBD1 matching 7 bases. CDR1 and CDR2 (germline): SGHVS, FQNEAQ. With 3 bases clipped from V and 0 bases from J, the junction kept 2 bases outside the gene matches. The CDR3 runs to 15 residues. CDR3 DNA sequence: TGTGCCAGCAGCTTCCACAGGGGCTCCTACAATGAGCAGTTCTTC. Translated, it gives CASSFHRGSYNEQFF. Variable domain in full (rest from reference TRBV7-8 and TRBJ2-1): GAGVSQSPRYKVAKRGQDVALRCDPISGHVSLFWYQQALGQGPEFLTYFQNEAQLDKSGLPSDRFFAERPEGSVSTLKIQRTQQEDSAVYLCASSFHRGSYNEQFFGPGTRLTVL.

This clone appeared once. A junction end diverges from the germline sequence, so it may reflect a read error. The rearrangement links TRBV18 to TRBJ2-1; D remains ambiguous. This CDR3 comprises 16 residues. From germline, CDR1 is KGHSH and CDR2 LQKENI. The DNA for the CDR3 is TGTGCCAGCTCGCCACCATCCAGGAAAGACTACAATGAGCAGTTCTTC. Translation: CASSPPSRKDYNEQFF. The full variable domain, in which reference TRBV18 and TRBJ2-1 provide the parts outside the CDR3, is NAGVMQNPRHLVRRRGQEARLRCSPMKGHSHVYWYRQLPEEGLKFMVYLQKENIIDESGMPKERFSAEFPKEGPSILRIQQVVRGDSAAYFCASSPPSRKDYNEQFFGPGTRLTVL.

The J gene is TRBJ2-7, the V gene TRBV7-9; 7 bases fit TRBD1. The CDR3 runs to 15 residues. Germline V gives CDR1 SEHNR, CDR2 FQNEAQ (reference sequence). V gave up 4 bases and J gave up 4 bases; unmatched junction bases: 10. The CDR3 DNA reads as TGTGCCAGCAGCTCCACCGGGACAGTCAAATACGAGCAGTACTTC. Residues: CASSSTGTVKYEQYF.

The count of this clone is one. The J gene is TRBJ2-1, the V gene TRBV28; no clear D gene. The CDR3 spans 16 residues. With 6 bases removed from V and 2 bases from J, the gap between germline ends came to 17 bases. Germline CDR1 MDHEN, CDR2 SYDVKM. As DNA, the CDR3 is TGTGCCAGCAGGGTTCGTGGCTTCCAACCCTACAATGAGCAGTTCTTC. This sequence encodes CASRVRGFQPYNEQFF.